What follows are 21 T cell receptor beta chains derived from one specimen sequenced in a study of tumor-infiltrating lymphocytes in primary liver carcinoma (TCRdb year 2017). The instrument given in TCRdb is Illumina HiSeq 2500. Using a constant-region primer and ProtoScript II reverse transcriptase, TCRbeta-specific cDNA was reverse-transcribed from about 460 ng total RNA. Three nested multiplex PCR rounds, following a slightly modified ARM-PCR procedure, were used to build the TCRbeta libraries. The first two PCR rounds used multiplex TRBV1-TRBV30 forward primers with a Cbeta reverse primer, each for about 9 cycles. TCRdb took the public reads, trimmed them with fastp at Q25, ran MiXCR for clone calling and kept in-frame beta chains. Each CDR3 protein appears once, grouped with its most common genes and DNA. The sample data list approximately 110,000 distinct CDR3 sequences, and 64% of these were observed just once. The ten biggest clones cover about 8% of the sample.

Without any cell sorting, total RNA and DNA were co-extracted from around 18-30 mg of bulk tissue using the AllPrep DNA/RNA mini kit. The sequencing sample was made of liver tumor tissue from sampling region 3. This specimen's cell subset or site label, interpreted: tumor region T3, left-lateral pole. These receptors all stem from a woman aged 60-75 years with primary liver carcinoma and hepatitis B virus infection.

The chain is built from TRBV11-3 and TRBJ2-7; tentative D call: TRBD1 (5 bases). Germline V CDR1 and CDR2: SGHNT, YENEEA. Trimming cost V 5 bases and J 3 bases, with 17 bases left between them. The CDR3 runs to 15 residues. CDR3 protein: CASSVHRHGNYEQYF. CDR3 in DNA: TGTGCCAGCAGCGTGCACAGGCATGGGAACTACGAGCAGTACTTC.

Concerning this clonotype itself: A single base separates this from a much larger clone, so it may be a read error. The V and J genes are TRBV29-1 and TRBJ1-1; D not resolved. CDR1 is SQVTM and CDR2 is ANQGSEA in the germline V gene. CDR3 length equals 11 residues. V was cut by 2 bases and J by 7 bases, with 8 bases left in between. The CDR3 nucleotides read TGCAGCGTTGAAAGGGTGGATGAAGCTTTCTTT. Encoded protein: CSVERVDEAFF.

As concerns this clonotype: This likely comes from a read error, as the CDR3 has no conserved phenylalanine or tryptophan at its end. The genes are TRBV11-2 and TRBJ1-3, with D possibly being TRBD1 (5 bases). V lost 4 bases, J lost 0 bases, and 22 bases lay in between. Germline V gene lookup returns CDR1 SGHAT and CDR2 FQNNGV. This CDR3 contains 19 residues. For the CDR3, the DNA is TGTGCCAGCAGCTCACGTCCGGAGAGGGGAGCGTACTCTGGAAACACCATATATTCT. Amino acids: CASSSRPERGAYSGNTIYS.

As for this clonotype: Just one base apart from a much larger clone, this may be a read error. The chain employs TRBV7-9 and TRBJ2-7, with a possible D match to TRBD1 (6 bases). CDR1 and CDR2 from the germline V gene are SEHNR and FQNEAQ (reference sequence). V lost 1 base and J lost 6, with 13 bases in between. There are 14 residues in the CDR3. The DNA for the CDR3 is TGTGCCAGCAGCTTAGGGGGGACACGGGGCGAGCAGTACTTC. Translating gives CASSLGGTRGEQYF.

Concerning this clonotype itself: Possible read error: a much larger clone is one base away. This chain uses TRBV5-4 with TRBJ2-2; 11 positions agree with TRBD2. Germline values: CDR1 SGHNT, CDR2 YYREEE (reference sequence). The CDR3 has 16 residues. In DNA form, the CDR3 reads TGTGCCAACAGCTTCCTAGCGGGAGGCCCCACCGGGGAGCTGTTTTTT. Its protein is CANSFLAGGPTGELFF.

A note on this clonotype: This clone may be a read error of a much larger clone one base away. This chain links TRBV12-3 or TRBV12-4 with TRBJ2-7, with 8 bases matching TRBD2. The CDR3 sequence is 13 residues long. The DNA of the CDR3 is TGTGCCAGTTCGGGGGGGCGGGCCTACGAGCAGCACTTC. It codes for CASSGGRAYEQHF.

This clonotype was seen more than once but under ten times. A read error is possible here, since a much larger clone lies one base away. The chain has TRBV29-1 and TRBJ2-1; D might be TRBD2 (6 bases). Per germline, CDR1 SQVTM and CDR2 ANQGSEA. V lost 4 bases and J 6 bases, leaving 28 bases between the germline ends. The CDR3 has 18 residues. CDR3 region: CSVVQQGWMTSFGNEQFF. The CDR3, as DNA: TGCAGCGTTGTCCAGCAGGGCTGGATGACTAGTTTCGGCAATGAGCAGTTCTTC.

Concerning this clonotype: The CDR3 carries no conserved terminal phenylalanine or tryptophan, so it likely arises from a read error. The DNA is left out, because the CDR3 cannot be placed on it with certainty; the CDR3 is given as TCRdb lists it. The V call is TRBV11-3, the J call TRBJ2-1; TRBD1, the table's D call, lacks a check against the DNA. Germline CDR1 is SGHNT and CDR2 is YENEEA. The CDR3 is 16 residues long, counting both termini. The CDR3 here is CASSLVGGLVSNEQFY.

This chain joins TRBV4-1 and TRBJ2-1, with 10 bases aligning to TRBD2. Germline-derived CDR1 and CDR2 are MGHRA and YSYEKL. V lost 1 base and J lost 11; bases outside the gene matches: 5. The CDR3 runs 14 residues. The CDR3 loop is CASSQGGLAIKQFF. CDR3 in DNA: TGCGCCAGCAGCCAAGGGGGACTAGCGATTAAGCAGTTCTTC.

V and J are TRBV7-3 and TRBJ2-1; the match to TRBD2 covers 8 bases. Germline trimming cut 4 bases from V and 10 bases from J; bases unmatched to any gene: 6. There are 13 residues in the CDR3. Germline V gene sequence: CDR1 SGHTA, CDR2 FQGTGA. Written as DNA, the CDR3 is TGTGCCAGCAGCTCCGGGGGGGTTGGCGAGCAGTTCTTC. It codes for CASSSGGVGEQFF.

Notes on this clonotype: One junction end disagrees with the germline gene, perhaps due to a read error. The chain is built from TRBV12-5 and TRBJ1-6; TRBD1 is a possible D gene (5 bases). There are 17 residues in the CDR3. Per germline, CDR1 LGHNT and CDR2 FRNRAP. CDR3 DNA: TGTGCTAGTGGTTCAAGACAGTGGAGCTCCTATAATCCACCCCTCCACTTT. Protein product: CASGSRQWSSYNPPLHF.

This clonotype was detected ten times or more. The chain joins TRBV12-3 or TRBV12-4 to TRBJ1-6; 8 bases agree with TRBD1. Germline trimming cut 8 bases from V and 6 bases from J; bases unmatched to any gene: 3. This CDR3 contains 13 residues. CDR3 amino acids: CASRTGSNSPLHF. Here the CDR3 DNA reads TGTGCCAGCCGGACAGGGTCTAATTCACCCCTCCACTTT.

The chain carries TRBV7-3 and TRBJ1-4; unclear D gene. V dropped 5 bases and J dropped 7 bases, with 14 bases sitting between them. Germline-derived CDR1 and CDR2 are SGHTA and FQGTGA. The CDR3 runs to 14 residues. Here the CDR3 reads CASSLEGPGEKLFF. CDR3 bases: TGTGCCAGCAGCCTGGAGGGCCCGGGTGAAAAACTGTTTTTT.

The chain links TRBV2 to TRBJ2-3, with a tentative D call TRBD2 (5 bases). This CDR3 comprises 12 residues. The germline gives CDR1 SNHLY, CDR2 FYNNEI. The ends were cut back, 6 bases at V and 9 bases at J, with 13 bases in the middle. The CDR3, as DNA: TGTGCCAGCAGGAAGGACTTGTACACGCAGTATTTT. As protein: CASRKDLYTQYF.

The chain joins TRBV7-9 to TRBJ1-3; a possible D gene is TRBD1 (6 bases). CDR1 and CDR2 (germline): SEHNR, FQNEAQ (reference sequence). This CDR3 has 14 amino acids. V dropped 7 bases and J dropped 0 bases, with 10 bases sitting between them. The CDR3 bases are TGTGCCAGCATACTGGACAGCTCTGGAAACACCATATATTTT. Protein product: CASILDSSGNTIYF.

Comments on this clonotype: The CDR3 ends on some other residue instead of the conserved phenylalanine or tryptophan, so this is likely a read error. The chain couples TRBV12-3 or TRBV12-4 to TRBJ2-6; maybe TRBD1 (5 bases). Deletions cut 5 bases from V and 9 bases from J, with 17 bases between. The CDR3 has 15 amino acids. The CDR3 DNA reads TGTGCCAGCAGTCGACGGCAGGGTGGGATCAACGTCCTGACTCTC. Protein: CASSRRQGGINVLTL.

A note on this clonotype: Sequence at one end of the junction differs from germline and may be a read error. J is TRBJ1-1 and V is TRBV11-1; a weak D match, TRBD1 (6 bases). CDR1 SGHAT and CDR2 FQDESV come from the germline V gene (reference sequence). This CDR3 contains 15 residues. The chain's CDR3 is CASSLAMTGGTEVFF. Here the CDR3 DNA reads TGTGCCAGCAGCTTAGCTATGACGGGGGGCACTGAAGTTTTCTTT.

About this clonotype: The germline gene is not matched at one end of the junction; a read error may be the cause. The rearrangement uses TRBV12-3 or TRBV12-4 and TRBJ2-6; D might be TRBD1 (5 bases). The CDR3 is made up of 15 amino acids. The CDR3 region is CASSLRRAGAIVLTF. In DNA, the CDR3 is TGTGCCAGCAGTTTGCGCAGGGCTGGGGCCATCGTCCTGACTTTC.

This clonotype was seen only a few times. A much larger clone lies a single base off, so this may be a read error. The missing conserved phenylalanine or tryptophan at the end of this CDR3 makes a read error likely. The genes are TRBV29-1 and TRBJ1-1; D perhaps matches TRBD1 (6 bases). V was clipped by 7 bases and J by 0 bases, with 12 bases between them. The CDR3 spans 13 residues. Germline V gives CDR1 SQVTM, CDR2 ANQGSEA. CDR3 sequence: CSAPGQMNTEAFS. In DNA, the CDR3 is TGCAGCGCCCCCGGACAGATGAACACTGAAGCTTTCTCT.

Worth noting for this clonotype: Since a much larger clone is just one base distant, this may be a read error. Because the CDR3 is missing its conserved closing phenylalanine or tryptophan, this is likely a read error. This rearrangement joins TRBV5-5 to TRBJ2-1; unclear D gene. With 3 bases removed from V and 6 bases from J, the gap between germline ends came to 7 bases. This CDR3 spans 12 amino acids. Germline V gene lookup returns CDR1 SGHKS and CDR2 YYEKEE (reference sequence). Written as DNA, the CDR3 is TGTGCCAGCAGCTCCTACTCCAATGAGCAGTTCGTC. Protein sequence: CASSSYSNEQFV.

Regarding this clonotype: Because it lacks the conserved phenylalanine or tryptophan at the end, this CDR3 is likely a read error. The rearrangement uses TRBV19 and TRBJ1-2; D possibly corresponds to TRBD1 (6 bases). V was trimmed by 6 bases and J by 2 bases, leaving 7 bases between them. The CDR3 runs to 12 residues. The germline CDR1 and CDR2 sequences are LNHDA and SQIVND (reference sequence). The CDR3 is CASSGQNYGYTS. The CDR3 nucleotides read TGTGCCAGTAGCGGACAGAACTATGGCTACACCTCC.